This T cell receptor (beta chain) was captured by sequencing in a study of a mutant IDH1 vaccine in newly diagnosed glioma. The wider study: Earlier treatment was radiotherapy, temozolomide, or both, with most getting both.

This CDR3 comprises 14 residues. V shed 2 bases and J shed 1 base, with 8 bases lying between them. Per the germline V gene, CDR1 is MDHEN and CDR2 is SYDVKM. Profiled with immunoSEQ multiplex PCR; TCRdb holds only in-frame clones, not every one. The data show about 75,000 clones, with 75% to 95% seen just once and roughly 0.6% held by the top ten. Points on this clone: Its antigen remains unknown.

As for time point: week 5, during vaccination. Topical imiquimod was applied with each vaccine dose, which held 300 ug of mutant IDH1 20-mer peptide. Those who donated had recent WHO grade 3 or 4 IDH1-mutant, ATRX-lost astrocytomas. The input for sequencing was PBMCs, taken from a glioma patient whose treatment included an IDH1 peptide vaccine. The clonotype originates from a woman aged 50 to 60 with glioma. The chain carries TRBV28 and TRBJ2-5; no clear D. CDR3 DNA: TGTGCCAGCAGTTTAGTCGGCAGCCAAGAGACCCAGTACTTC. The encoded protein is CASSLVGSQETQYF.